This T cell receptor (beta chain) was captured in a study of blood T cell repertoires in COVID-19. Study-wide context: Sample material is recorded as cDNA or gDNA derived from T cells, B-cell-depleted T cells, or PBMCs.

CDR1 is SGHTA, CDR2 FQGTGA, per germline. CDR3 size: 14 residues. V dropped 5 bases and J dropped 9 bases, with 14 bases sitting between them. Study members were between about 18 and 95 years old and lived in 20 to 30 US regions. Two negative PCRs, clearance, or symptom resolution characterized the recovered Cohort 3 donors. Study processing details: Scientists estimated how many nucleated cells there were by amplifying reference gene primers. Some clones are missing from TCRdb's copy, which holds only in-frame ones; the method was immunoSEQ multiplex PCR. The V and J calls and clone size come from that table; D and trimming were worked out from the DNA. The sample includes around 170,000 clones, approximately 80% of them seen just once.

The V call is TRBV7-3, the J call TRBJ1-6; tentatively, D is TRBD1 (5 bases). The sequenced sample was PBMCs or T cells enriched from blood (not recorded which). The receptor was isolated from a man aged 45-60 years who had recovered from COVID-19. The CDR3 protein is CASSKYGGASPLHF. Written as DNA, the CDR3 is TGTGCCAGCAGCAAGTACGGGGGAGCTTCACCCCTCCACTTT.